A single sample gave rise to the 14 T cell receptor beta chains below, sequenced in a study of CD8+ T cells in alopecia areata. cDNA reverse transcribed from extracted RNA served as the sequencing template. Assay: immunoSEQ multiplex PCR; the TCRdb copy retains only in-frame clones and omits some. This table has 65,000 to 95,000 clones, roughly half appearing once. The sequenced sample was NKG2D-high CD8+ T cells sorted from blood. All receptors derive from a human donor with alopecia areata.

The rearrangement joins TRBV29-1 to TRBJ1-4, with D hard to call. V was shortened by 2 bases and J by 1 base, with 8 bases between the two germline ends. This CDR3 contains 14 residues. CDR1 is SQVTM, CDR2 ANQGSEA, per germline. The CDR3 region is CSVEHPGTNEKLFF. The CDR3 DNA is TGCAGCGTTGAACACCCGGGAACTAATGAAAAACTGTTTTTT.

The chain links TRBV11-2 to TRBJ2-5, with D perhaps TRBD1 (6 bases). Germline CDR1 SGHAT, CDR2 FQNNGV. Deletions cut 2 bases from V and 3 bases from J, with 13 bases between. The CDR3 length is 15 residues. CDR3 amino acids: CASSLYRDTKETQYF. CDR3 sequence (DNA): TGTGCCAGCAGCTTATACCGGGACACAAAAGAGACCCAGTACTTC.

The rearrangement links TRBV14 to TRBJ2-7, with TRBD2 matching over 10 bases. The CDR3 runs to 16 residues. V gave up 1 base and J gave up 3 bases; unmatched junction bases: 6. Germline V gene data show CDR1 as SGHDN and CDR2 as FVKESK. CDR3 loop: CASSQGGGLADYEQYF. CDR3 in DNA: TGTGCCAGCAGCCAAGGAGGTGGACTAGCGGACTACGAGCAGTACTTC.

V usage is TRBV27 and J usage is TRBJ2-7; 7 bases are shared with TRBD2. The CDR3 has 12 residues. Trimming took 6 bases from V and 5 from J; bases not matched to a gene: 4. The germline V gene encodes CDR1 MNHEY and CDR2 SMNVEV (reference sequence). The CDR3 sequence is CASRGGAHEQYF. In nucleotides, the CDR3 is TGTGCCAGCAGGGGAGGGGCCCACGAGCAGTACTTC.

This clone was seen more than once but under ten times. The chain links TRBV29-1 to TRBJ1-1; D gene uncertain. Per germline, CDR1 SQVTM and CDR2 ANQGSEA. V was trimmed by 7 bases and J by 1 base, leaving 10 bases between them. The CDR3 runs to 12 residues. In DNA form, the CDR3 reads TGCAGCGAGTTACGGGGGAACACTGAAGCTTTCTTT. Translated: CSELRGNTEAFF.

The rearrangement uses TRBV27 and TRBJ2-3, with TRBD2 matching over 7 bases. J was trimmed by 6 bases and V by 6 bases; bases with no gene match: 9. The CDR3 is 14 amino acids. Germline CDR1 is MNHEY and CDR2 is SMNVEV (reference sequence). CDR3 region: CASSPSGAWDTQYF. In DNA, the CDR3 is TGTGCCAGCAGCCCGAGCGGGGCTTGGGATACGCAGTATTTT.

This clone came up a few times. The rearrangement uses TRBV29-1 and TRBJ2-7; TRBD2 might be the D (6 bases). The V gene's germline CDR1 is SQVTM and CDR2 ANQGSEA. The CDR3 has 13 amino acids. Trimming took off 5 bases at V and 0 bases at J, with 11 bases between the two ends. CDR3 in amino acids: CSVRGRDSYEQYF. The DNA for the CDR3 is TGCAGCGTTAGAGGGCGGGACTCCTACGAGCAGTACTTC.

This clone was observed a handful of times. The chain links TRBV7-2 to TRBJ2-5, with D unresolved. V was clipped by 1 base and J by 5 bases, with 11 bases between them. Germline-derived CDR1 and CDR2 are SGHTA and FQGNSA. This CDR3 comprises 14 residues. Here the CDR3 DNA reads TGTGCCAGCAGCTTAGTCTGGGCGCCGGAGACCCAGTACTTC. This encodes CASSLVWAPETQYF.

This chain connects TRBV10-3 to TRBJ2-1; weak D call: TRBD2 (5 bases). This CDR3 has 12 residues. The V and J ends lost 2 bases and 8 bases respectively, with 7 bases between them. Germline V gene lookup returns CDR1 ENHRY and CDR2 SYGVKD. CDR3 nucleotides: TGTGCCATCAGTGAGCTCGGGGATGAGCAGTTCTTC. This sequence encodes CAISELGDEQFF.

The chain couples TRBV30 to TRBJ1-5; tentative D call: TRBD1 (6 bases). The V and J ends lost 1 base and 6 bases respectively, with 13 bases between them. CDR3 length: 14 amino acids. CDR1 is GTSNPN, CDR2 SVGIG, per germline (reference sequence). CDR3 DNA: TGTGCCTGGAGTGAGGGGGGCGTCGGTCAGCCCCAGCATTTT. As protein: CAWSEGGVGQPQHF.

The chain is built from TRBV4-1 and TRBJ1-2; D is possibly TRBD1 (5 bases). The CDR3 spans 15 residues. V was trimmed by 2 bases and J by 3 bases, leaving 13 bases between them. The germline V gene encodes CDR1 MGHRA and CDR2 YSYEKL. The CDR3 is CASSQRDLDDYGYTF. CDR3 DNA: TGCGCCAGCAGCCAAAGGGACCTAGACGACTATGGCTACACCTTC.

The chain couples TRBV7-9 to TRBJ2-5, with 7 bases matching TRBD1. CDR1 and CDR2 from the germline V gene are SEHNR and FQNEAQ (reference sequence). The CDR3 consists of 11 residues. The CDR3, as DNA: TGTGCGGGGACAGAAGAAGAGACCCAGTACTTC. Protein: CAGTEEETQYF.

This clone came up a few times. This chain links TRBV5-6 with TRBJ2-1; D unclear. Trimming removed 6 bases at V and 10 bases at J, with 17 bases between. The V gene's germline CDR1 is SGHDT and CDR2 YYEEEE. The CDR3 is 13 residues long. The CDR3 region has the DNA TGTGCCAGCACCACTGCACGGGTTGGGGAGCAGTTCTTC. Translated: CASTTARVGEQFF.

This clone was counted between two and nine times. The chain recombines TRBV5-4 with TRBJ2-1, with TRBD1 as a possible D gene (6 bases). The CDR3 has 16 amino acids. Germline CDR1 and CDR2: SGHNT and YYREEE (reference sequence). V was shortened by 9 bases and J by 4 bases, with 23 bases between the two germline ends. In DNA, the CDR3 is TGTGCCATAGGGGGATTAAAGGACAGACCTTACAATGAGCAGTTCTTC. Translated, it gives CAIGGLKDRPYNEQFF.